Described below is a single TCR beta chain sequence and its context. Here immunoSEQ multiplex PCR was the method, and the copy in TCRdb shows in-frame clones only, minus some. The data hold 250,000 to 400,000 clones, with 70% to 90% observed a single time. V lost 0 bases and J lost 4, with 16 bases in between. The germline gives CDR1 LGHNA, CDR2 YSLEER. The CDR3 length is 16 residues. The data were taken from a study of cytomegalovirus exposure and HLA in healthy donors. Specimen: PBMCs. This chain joins TRBV4-3 and TRBJ2-7, with D perhaps TRBD2 (5 bases). This TCR was recovered from a man aged 25-40 years in good health and CMV-seronegative. CDR3 loop: CASSQDRAMDSYEQYF. The DNA of the CDR3 is TGCGCCAGCAGCCAAGATCGGGCTATGGACTCGTACGAGCAGTACTTC.